The source of this TCR beta chain is a study of blood T cell repertoires in COVID-19. As for the study in general: There were acute and convalescent COVID-19 samples, and they came from the United States, Italy and Spain. PBMCs, B-cell-depleted T cells, or T cells provided the cDNA or gDNA that made up the material.

The CDR3 has 15 residues. The V gene end was trimmed by 3 bases and the J gene end by 4 bases; junction bases not matched to a gene: 4. Per germline, CDR1 WNHNN and CDR2 SYGVQD (reference sequence). Authors' data handling: Reference gene primer amplification yielded estimated nucleated cell counts. The data were produced by immunoSEQ multiplex PCR, yet TCRdb's version contains in-frame clones alone and is incomplete. That table is the source of V, J and clone size, and D and trimming were worked out from the DNA. Among some 250,000 clones listed, roughly 88% were seen once. This clone came up once. The chain has TRBV10-1 and TRBJ2-2; 8 bases match TRBD2. This receptor was identified in a man under 40 who had recovered from COVID-19. The sequencing sample was made of peripheral blood. CDR3 amino acids: CASSDGGGSTGELFF. The CDR3 nucleotides are TGCGCCAGCAGTGACGGCGGGGGGTCCACCGGGGAGCTGTTTTTT.